Listed here are 3 T cell receptor beta chains from one sample, sequenced in a study of spatial heterogeneity in lung cancer. General study findings and limits: The study found that expanded intratumoral alpha and beta TCR counts tracked tumor mutation counts.

TCRdb ran MiXCR on the 5' RACE reads and lists one entry per CDR3 protein. The table records 20,000 to 30,000 distinct CDR3 sequences, 8.8% of them present only once. Their antigens are not known. Time point indicated: sample taken at primary tumor resection. Here the sequenced sample was lung tumor tissue, taken at surgery. These TCRs come from a male donor with early-stage non-small cell lung cancer.

This clonotype was counted many times. This chain links TRBV20-1 with TRBJ2-7, with D tentatively TRBD2 (5 bases). Trimming removed 6 bases at V and 2 bases at J, with 17 bases between. Germline CDR1 reads DFQATT; CDR2 reads SNEGSKA (reference sequence). The CDR3 is 14 residues long. In nucleotides, the CDR3 is TGCAGTGCCGTCCGGGATCGAAGAACCTACGAGCAGTACTTC. Its protein product is CSAVRDRRTYEQYF.

This clonotype was detected many times. J is TRBJ1-2 and V is TRBV28; 7 nucleotides line up with TRBD1. The germline V gene has CDR1 MDHEN and CDR2 SYDVKM. The CDR3 covers 14 residues. The V and J ends lost 6 bases and 4 bases, in that order; junction bases with no gene match: 8. The CDR3 loop reads CASSTPGQSYGYTF. In DNA form, the CDR3 reads TGTGCCAGCAGCACTCCGGGACAGTCCTATGGCTACACCTTC.

This clonotype was seen ten or more times. V usage is TRBV5-4 and J usage is TRBJ2-2; 11 bases agree with TRBD2. CDR1 and CDR2 from the germline V gene are SGHNT and YYREEE (reference sequence). V was clipped by 4 bases and J by 0 bases; unmatched bases: 2. The CDR3 totals 16 residues. CDR3 coding DNA: TGTGCCAGCAGCCCGGGACTAGCGGCGAACACCGGGGAGCTGTTTTTT. Translation: CASSPGLAANTGELFF.